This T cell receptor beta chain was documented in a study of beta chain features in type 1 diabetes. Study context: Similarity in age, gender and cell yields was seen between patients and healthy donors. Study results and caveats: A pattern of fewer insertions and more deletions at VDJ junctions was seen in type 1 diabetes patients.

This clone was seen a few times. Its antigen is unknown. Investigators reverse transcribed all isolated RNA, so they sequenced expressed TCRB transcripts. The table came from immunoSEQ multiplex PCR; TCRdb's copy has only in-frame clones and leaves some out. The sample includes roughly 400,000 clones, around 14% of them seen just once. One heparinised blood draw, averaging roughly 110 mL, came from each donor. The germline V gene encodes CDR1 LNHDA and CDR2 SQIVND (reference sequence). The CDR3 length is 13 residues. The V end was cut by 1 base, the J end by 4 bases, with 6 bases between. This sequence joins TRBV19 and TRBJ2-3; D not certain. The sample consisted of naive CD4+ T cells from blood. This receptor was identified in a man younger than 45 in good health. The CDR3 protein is CASSIGFPDTQYF. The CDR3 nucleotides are TGTGCCAGTAGTATAGGTTTCCCAGATACGCAGTATTTT.